These 18 T cell receptor beta chains came from one sample sequenced in a study of cytomegalovirus exposure and HLA in healthy donors. Primers included in the PCR were 60 Vbeta and 13 Jbeta primers. Here immunoSEQ multiplex PCR was the method, and the copy in TCRdb shows in-frame clones only, minus some. The sample includes 75,000 to 100,000 clones, 75% to 85% of them seen just once. The sample was PBMCs. The receptors come from a man younger than 35 in good health and CMV-seropositive.

This clone showed up just a few times. The chain joins TRBV7-9 to TRBJ2-5; D call uncertain. Per germline, CDR1 SEHNR and CDR2 FQNEAQ (reference sequence). This CDR3 region has 12 residues. Deletions cut 1 base from V and 8 bases from J, with 8 bases between. The CDR3 bases are TGTGCCAGCAGCTTAGTAGGCGGTACCCAGTACTTC. This translates into CASSLVGGTQYF.

This clone was counted only a few times. The rearrangement links TRBV6-1 to TRBJ2-7; no definite D call. The CDR3 totals 9 residues. From germline, CDR1 is MNHNS and CDR2 SASEGT. Between the trimmed V and J ends, which lost 8 bases and 12 bases, there was a span of 11 bases. CDR3 sequence (DNA): TGTGCCAGCGTCTCAAAGCTGTACTTC. This translates into CASVSKLYF.

This sequence joins TRBV11-2 and TRBJ2-1; D is ambiguous. The V gene lost 4 bases and the J gene lost 6 bases, with 4 bases spanning the gap. Per germline, CDR1 SGHAT and CDR2 FQNNGV. CDR3 length: 11 amino acids. As DNA, the CDR3 is TGTGCCAGCAGCTCTAGCAATGAGCAGTTCTTC. It codes for CASSSSNEQFF. Variable domain in full (rest from reference TRBV11-2 and TRBJ2-1): EAGVAQSPRYKIIEKRQSVAFWCNPISGHATLYWYQQILGQGPKLLIQFQNNGVVDDSQLPKDRFSAERLKGVDSTLKIQPAKLEDSAVYLCASSSSNEQFFGPGTRLTVL.

This clone has just one count. V and J are TRBV4-2 and TRBJ1-1; the D gene is possibly TRBD1 (5 bases). Germline V gene lookup returns CDR1 LGHNA and CDR2 YNFKEQ. This CDR3 contains 15 residues. V was pared by 0 bases and J by 7 bases, with 15 bases between. The CDR3 is CASSQDLGAVYEAFF. As DNA, the CDR3 is TGTGCCAGCAGCCAAGATCTTGGGGCAGTCTATGAAGCTTTCTTT.

The chain joins TRBV13 to TRBJ1-2; TRBD1 matches at 7 bases. V shed 5 bases and J 6 bases; nucleotides not matched to a gene: 12. This CDR3 spans 15 amino acids. Per germline, CDR1 PRHDT and CDR2 FYEKMQ (reference sequence). Here the CDR3 DNA reads TGTGCCAGCAGCCGAGCTGACAGGGACGTCAATGGCTACACCTTC. As protein: CASSRADRDVNGYTF. The full variable domain, completed using reference TRBV13 and TRBJ1-2, is AAGVIQSPRHLIKEKRETATLKCYPIPRHDTVYWYQQGPGQDPQFLISFYEKMQSDKGSIPDRFSAQQFSDYHSELNMSSLELGDSALYFCASSRADRDVNGYTFGSGTRLTVV.

The V call is TRBV5-1, the J call TRBJ2-1; D is possibly TRBD2 (6 bases). Trimming took 4 bases from V and 6 from J, leaving 23 bases between them. CDR3 size: 17 residues. CDR1 SGHRS and CDR2 YFSETQ come from the germline V gene. The CDR3 bases are TGCGCCAGCAGCGTACGGGACTTCAGGTCAAGGACCAATGAGCAGTTCTTC. Its translation: CASSVRDFRSRTNEQFF.

The rearrangement uses TRBV14 and TRBJ2-5; no definite D call. V was clipped by 2 bases and J by 5 bases, with 6 bases between them. The CDR3 spans 12 residues. The V gene's germline CDR1 is SGHDN and CDR2 FVKESK. CDR3 region: CASSQSVETQYF. CDR3 nucleotides: TGTGCCAGCAGCCAATCCGTGGAGACCCAGTACTTC.

The chain couples TRBV4-1 to TRBJ2-7; a possible D gene is TRBD2 (7 bases). Germline CDR1 is MGHRA and CDR2 is YSYEKL. The length of the CDR3 is 16 residues. The V end lost 1 base, the J end lost 0 bases, and 13 bases lay between the germline ends. CDR3 nucleotides: TGCGCCAGCAGCCAAGGGGGGGGGCGGGACTCCTACGAGCAGTACTTC. It is translated as CASSQGGGRDSYEQYF.

This clone showed up just once. This sequence joins TRBV5-1 and TRBJ2-1, with D perhaps matching TRBD2 (7 bases). The CDR3 covers 15 residues. The germline V and J ends were trimmed by 6 bases and 7 bases, with 20 bases remaining between them. The germline CDR1 and CDR2 sequences are SGHRS and YFSETQ. In DNA, the CDR3 is TGCGCCAGCACCCTGTTGGGGGGGGGCACGAATGAGCAGTTCTTC. The encoded protein is CASTLLGGGTNEQFF.

The CDR3 spells CAWSEGAISNQPQHF. The CDR3 bases are TGTGCCTGGAGTGAGGGGGCAATTAGCAATCAGCCCCAGCATTTT. This chain joins TRBV30 and TRBJ1-5, with 7 bases fitting TRBD1. Germline loops: CDR1 GTSNPN, CDR2 SVGIG (reference sequence). The trim removed 1 base at V and 0 bases at J, leaving 3 bases unmatched. The CDR3 has 15 amino acids.

The DNA for the CDR3 is TGCGCCAGCAGCCGGGGACTAGCGGGGCGAAGCTCCTACAATGAGCAGTTCTTC. This gives the protein CASSRGLAGRSSYNEQFF. This chain connects TRBV4-1 to TRBJ2-1; 13 nucleotides align to TRBD2. Germline CDR1 reads MGHRA; CDR2 reads YSYEKL. The V gene end was trimmed by 4 bases and the J gene end by 0 bases; junction bases not matched to a gene: 6. The CDR3 has 18 residues.

This clone was picked up a small number of times. The V gene is TRBV7-7, the J gene TRBJ2-1; 11 bases agree with TRBD2. CDR3 length: 15 residues. V shed 5 bases and J 4 bases; nucleotides not matched to a gene: 4. The germline V gene has CDR1 SSHAT and CDR2 FNYEAQ (reference sequence). The CDR3 region has the DNA TGTGCCAGCAGCCCCCTAGCGGGGGGATACAATGAGCAGTTCTTC. Its translation is CASSPLAGGYNEQFF.

This clone is a singleton in its sample. The V and J genes are TRBV21-1 and TRBJ2-2; the table calls TRBD1, which could not be checked here. TRBV21-1 constitutes a pseudogene. The CDR3 length is 15 residues. The CDR3 coding sequence is TGTGCCAGCAGCAGAGAGACAGTCTACACCGGGGAGCTGTTTTTT. The encoded protein is CASSRETVYTGELFF.

The chain is built from TRBV19 and TRBJ1-1; TRBD1 agrees at 7 bases. This CDR3 spans 19 amino acids. The germline CDR1 and CDR2 sequences are LNHDA and SQIVND (reference sequence). V lost 6 bases to trimming and J lost 0 bases; unmatched junction nucleotides: 19. CDR3 residues: CASRSPTATGEDVNTEAFF. In DNA, the CDR3 is TGTGCCAGTAGATCCCCAACCGCTACAGGGGAGGACGTGAACACTGAAGCTTTCTTT.

This clone was observed once. The chain recombines TRBV18 with TRBJ1-5; no clear D. CDR1 and CDR2 (germline): KGHSH, LQKENI. CDR3 length: 13 amino acids. The V gene lost 6 bases and the J gene lost 4 bases, with 10 bases spanning the gap. CDR3 amino acids: CASSEAENQPQHF. The DNA of the CDR3 is TGTGCCAGCTCGGAGGCGGAAAATCAGCCCCAGCATTTT.

The chain couples TRBV2 to TRBJ1-1; 7 bases align to TRBD1. Germline values: CDR1 SNHLY, CDR2 FYNNEI. Trimming cost V 6 bases and J 8 bases; bases outside gene matches: 15. This CDR3 is built from 15 residues. This chain's CDR3 is CASRRDSTNSIEAFF. DNA of the CDR3: TGTGCCAGCAGGAGGGACAGTACAAACTCAATAGAAGCTTTCTTT.

The chain combines TRBV30 with TRBJ1-5, with unresolved D. Per germline, CDR1 GTSNPN and CDR2 SVGIG (reference sequence). Trimming left V 0 bases short and J 0 bases short, with 6 bases between. CDR3 length: 14 amino acids. CDR3 in amino acids: CAWSVSGSNQPQHF. The DNA of the CDR3 is TGTGCCTGGAGTGTATCGGGTAGCAATCAGCCCCAGCATTTT.

The J gene is TRBJ1-1, the V gene TRBV7-9; D not certain. CDR3 length: 15 residues. Germline V gives CDR1 SEHNR, CDR2 FQNEAQ (reference sequence). With 1 base removed from V and 6 bases from J, the gap between germline ends came to 15 bases. The CDR3: CASSLVVSGSPEAFF. The CDR3 coding sequence is TGTGCCAGCAGCTTAGTCGTTTCGGGGTCGCCTGAAGCTTTCTTT.